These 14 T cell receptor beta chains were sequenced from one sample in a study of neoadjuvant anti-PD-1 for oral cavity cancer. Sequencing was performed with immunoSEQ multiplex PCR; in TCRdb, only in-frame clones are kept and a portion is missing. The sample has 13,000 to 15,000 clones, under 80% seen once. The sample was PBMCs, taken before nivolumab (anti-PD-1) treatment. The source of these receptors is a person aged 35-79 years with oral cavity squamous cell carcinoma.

CDR3 sequence: CASSLAGSYEQYF. In nucleotides, the CDR3 is TGTGCCAGCAGTCTAGCGGGATCCTACGAGCAGTACTTC. This sequence joins TRBV11-1 and TRBJ2-7; 9 nucleotides match TRBD2. The V segment lost 6 bases and the J segment 1 base; nucleotides outside the gene matches: 1. CDR1 SGHAT and CDR2 FQDESV come from the germline V gene (reference sequence). The CDR3 length is 13 residues.

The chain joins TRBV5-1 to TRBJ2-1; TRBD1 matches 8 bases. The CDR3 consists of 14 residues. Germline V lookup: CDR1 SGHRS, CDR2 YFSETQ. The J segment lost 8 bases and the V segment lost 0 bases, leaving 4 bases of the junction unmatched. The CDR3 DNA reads TGCGCCAGCAGCTTGGGACAGGGGTGGGATGAGCAGTTCTTC. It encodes CASSLGQGWDEQFF.

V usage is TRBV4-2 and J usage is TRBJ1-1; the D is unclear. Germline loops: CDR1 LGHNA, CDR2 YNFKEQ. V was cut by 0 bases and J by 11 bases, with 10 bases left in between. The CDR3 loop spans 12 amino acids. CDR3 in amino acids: CASSQEGIWAFF. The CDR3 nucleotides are TGTGCCAGCAGCCAAGAAGGGATATGGGCTTTCTTT.

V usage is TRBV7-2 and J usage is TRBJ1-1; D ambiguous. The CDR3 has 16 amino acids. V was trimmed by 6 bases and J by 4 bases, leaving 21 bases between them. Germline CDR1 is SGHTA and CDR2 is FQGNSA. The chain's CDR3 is CASSWLGMRRGTEAFF. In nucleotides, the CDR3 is TGTGCCAGCAGTTGGTTGGGGATGAGGCGGGGCACTGAAGCTTTCTTT.

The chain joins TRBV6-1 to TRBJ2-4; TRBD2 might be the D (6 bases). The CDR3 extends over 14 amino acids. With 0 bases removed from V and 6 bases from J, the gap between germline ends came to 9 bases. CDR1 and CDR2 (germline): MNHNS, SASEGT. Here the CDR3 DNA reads TGTGCCAGCAGTGAAGCCGGGACTTTAAACATTCAGTACTTC. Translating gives CASSEAGTLNIQYF.

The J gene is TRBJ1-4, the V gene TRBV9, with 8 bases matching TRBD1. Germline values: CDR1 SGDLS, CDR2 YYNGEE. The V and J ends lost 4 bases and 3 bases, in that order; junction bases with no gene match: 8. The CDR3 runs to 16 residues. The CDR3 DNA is TGTGCCAGCAGCCCTCGGGCACAGGGGGCTAATGAAAAACTGTTTTTT. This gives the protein CASSPRAQGANEKLFF. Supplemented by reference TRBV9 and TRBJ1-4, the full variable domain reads DSGVTQTPKHLITATGQRVTLRCSPRSGDLSVYWYQQSLDQGLQFLIQYYNGEERAKGNILERFSAQQFPDLHSELNLSSLELGDSALYFCASSPRAQGANEKLFFGSGTQLSVL.

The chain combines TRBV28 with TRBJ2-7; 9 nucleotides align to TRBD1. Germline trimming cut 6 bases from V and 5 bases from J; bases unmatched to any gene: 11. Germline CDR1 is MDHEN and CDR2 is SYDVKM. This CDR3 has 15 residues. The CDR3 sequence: CASSSPGTGTHEQYF. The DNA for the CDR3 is TGTGCCAGCAGCTCCCCCGGGACAGGGACCCACGAGCAGTACTTC.

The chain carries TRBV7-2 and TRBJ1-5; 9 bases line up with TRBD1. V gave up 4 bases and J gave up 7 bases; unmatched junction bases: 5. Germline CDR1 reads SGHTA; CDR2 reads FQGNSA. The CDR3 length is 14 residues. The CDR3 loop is CASSWGQGAQPQHF. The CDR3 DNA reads TGTGCCAGCAGCTGGGGACAGGGTGCGCAGCCCCAGCATTTT.

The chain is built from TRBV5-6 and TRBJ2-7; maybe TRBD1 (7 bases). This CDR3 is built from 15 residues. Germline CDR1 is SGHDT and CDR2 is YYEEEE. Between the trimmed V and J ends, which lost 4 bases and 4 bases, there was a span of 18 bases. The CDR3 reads CASSVAARGAYEQYF. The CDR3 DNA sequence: TGTGCCAGCAGCGTGGCAGCCAGGGGGGCATACGAGCAGTACTTC.

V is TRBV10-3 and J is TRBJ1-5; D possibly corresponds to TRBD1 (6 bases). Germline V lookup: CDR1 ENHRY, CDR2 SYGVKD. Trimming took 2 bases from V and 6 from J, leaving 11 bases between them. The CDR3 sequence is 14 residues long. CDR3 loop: CAISEVIGGQPQHF. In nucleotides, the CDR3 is TGTGCCATCAGTGAGGTCATAGGGGGTCAGCCCCAGCATTTT.

The CDR3 sequence is CASRGLTGSNQPQHF. Here the CDR3 DNA reads TGTGCCAGCAGAGGACTCACAGGGAGCAATCAGCCCCAGCATTTT. The chain has TRBV6-1 and TRBJ1-5; tentatively, D is TRBD1 (6 bases). Trimming took off 6 bases at V and 1 base at J, with 13 bases between the two ends. Germline CDR1 MNHNS, CDR2 SASEGT. The CDR3 spans 15 residues.

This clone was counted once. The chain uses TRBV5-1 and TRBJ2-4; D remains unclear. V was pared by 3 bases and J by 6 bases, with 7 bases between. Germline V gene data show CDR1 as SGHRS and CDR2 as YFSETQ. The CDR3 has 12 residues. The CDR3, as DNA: TGCGCCAGCAGCTCTTACAGAAACATTCAGTACTTC. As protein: CASSSYRNIQYF.

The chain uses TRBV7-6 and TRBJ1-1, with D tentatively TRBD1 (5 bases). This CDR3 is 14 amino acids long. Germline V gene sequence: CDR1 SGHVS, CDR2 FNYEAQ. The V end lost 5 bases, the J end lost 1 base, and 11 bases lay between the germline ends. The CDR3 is CASSQPGGNTEAFF. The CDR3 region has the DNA TGTGCCAGCAGCCAGCCGGGGGGGAACACTGAAGCTTTCTTT.

The CDR3 region has the DNA TGTGCCAGCAGCTATGGTGGGGGGACTAGCGGGAGTGGAGATACGCAGTATTTT. It codes for CASSYGGGTSGSGDTQYF. The chain has TRBV5-5 and TRBJ2-3; 14 bases align to TRBD2. CDR3 length equals 18 residues. The germline CDR1 and CDR2 sequences are SGHKS and YYEKEE (reference sequence). J was trimmed by 5 bases and V by 3 bases; bases with no gene match: 11.